The sequence of this TCR beta chain was determined in a study of CD8+ T cells in alopecia areata (dated by TCRdb to the late 2010s). Describing the broader study: Treated patients were enrolled in an open-label pilot trial of oral tofacitinib at 5 to 10 mg twice daily for moderate-to-severe alopecia areata. Human TCRbeta sequencing covered scalp tissue and sorted CD4+ and CD8+ peripheral blood T cells from patchy and totalis/universalis alopecia areata patients and healthy controls. Amplification of TCRbeta CDR3 regions was done by immunoSEQ multiplex PCR using 35 Vbeta forward primers and 13 Jbeta reverse primers. In both human patients and the C3H/HeJ mouse model, the study applied high-throughput TCRbeta sequencing to look at T cell clonal expansion in alopecia areata. Patients stayed on tofacitinib for 6 to 18 months and then had 6 months of follow-up off drug so that delayed response and recurrence could be assessed. RNA was extracted with the PAXgene miRNA kit for fixed scalp, the miRNeasy kit for PBMCs, and the RNeasy kit for mouse skin. Biopsies were taken from tofacitinib-treated patients at baseline and again at 4 and 24 weeks into treatment, and several of those patients also had a later scalp biopsy. Clonality in the scalp was compared among normal scalp (n=4), patchy alopecia areata scalp (n=8), and alopecia totalis/universalis scalp (n=8). The SALT score, which quantifies the percentage of affected scalp surface area, was used to measure disease severity in treated patients. Broad study findings and their caveats: Scalp clonality and the number of expanded CD8+ clones among the top 100 scalp clones were significantly decreased by tofacitinib. Compared with normal scalp, lesional scalp had higher clonality and more expanded CD8+ clones, particularly in alopecia totalis/universalis, a pattern that suggests antigenic drive. Resident alphabeta T cells in normal human skin are also sequenced, complicating scalp TCR repertoire analysis, unlike mouse skin dominated by gammadelta T cells. Shared TCR sequences between patients were less evident than in mice, which may be partly attributable to HLA diversity in the patient population. Because the treated cohort was small and included a single nonresponder, larger studies are needed to assess links between baseline CD8+ expansion and response. During tofacitinib treatment, many expanded lesional clones stuck around in both scalp and blood, and this persistence may partly explain why relapse happens after treatment is stopped.

Worth noting for this clone: It lacks a known antigen. No much larger clonotype is one base removed from it; base qualities were not supplied.

According to the study, the label for this sample's time point signals: 24 weeks on oral tofacitinib. In the paper's terms, the treatment or condition label means: oral pan-JAK inhibitor, 5-10 mg twice daily. From alopecia areata patients, peripheral blood was collected along with lesional scalp punch biopsies. PBMCs were isolated by density centrifugation and stained for CD3, CD4 and CD8, and CD4+ and CD8+ T cells were sorted on a FACSAria. The germline V gene encodes CDR1 LNHNV and CDR2 YYDKDF (reference sequence). Trimming leaves V shorter by 4 bases and J shorter by 4 bases, with the junction holding 7 bases beyond the gene matches. Counted from cysteine to phenylalanine, this CDR3 has 15 amino acids. Of the read, only the CDR3 DNA is kept; its 45 bases are in frame from base 1. The library was produced with the immunoSEQ multiplex PCR assay. RNA was extracted from all samples and reverse transcribed into cDNA, which served as template for TCR sequencing. First-strand cDNA was synthesized using SuperScript III with a 2:1 mix of oligo-dT and random hexamers. A synthetic immune receptor repertoire was used to gauge amplification bias, and whatever bias remained was removed computationally. The authors processed their data as follows. After raw reads were preprocessed to remove errors, the CDR3 was defined following IMGT conventions as running from the conserved cysteine to phenylalanine. Clonality was computed as 1 minus the Shannon entropy, with the entropy normalized by log2 of the number of productive unique TCRs. CD4 or CD8 identity of scalp clones was inferred by cross-referencing scalp TCRbeta sequences with sorted blood CD4 and CD8 repertoires. This is the immuneACCESS table as TCRdb keeps it, with only in-frame sequences that have V and J called. A part of the clones is gone; compared with another copy, unresolved V genes explain less than half, and the rest is unexplained. V and J calls plus clone size are reproduced from that table; the DNA served to infer D and trimming. Here the sample has 90,000 to 120,000 clones; 65% to 85% occur a single time. Around 25% of the sample lies in the top ten.

The receptor comes from a human donor with alopecia areata. Sequencing used CD8+ T cells sorted from blood, obtained at week 24, from a patient treated with tofacitinib. The chain was built from TRBV15 and TRBJ2-7; TRBD1 agrees with 10 junctional bases. CDR3 reads: CATSTRQGAGYEQYF. Here is the DNA: TGTGCCACCAGCACACGACAGGGGGCTGGGTACGAGCAGTACTTC. The CDR3 plus the reference TRBV15 and TRBJ2-7 genes for the other parts give the full variable domain: DAMVIQNPRYQVTQFGKPVTLSCSQTLNHNVMYWYQQKSSQAPKLLFHYYDKDFNNEADTPDNFQSRRPNTSFCFLDIRSPGLGDTAMYLCATSTRQGAGYEQYFGPGTRLTVT.